A single T cell receptor (beta chain) is shown here with its context. Its antigen is not known. The source of the sample is a study of OX40 agonist ivuxolimab in advanced cancers. Overall study context: Males comprised 70% to 85% of the group, whose mean age was approximately 60 years (range 23 to 79).

Systemic immunosuppression or a history of autoimmune disease excluded patients. The timepoints at which blood was sampled were baseline, cycle 4 day 1, and cycle 7 day 1. The repertoire was sequenced with immunoSEQ multiplex PCR; TCRdb's copy has only in-frame clones and lacks some. This table holds roughly 30,000 clones, approximately 85% found once. Findings and limits, study-wide: Partial responders receiving 0.1-3.0 mg/kg showed among the lowest clonal expansion.

This CDR3 spans 13 amino acids. Per germline, CDR1 MNHEY and CDR2 SVGAGI. V was cut by 3 bases and J by 0 bases, with 4 bases left in between. The J gene is TRBJ2-3, the V gene TRBV6-5; D remains unclear. This TCR was sampled from an adult with an advanced solid tumor such as melanoma, head and neck, liver or kidney cancer. This specimen consisted of CD4+ or CD8+ T cells sorted from blood, obtained in a trial of the OX40 agonist ivuxolimab. CDR3 loop: CASSYYSTDTQYF. The CDR3 region has the DNA TGTGCCAGCAGTTATTACAGCACAGATACGCAGTATTTT.